Following are 4 T cell receptor beta chains from one sample sequenced in a study of T cells in Graves' hyperthyroidism and ophthalmopathy. There were TCR beta CDR3 regions amplified from RNA transcripts. Initially, a first-round RT-PCR of the TCR CDR3 employed the HTBI primer set. Via MiXCR, TCRdb re-called the multiplex PCR reads, giving one row per CDR3 protein. Among fewer than 750,000 distinct CDR3 sequences listed, around 45% were seen once. Sample: peripheral blood or thyroid tissue (not recorded which). Source of these receptors: a woman under 30 with Graves' hyperthyroidism.

The table lists this clonotype with many counts. CDR3 in amino acids: CASSFTANQPQHF. CDR3 sequence (DNA): TGTGCCAGCAGCTTCACGGCTAATCAGCCCCAGCATTTT. The rearrangement uses TRBV11-1 and TRBJ1-5, with unresolved D. The germline gives CDR1 SGHAT, CDR2 FQDESV (reference sequence). V shed 3 bases and J shed 4 bases, with 7 bases lying between them. The CDR3 loop spans 13 amino acids.

Concerning this clonotype: Being one base from a much bigger clone, this may be a read error. The rearrangement joins TRBV19 to TRBJ2-7; 9 bases agree with TRBD1. V shed 3 bases and J 2 bases; nucleotides not matched to a gene: 5. This CDR3 contains 15 residues. Germline loops: CDR1 LNHDA, CDR2 SQIVND (reference sequence). CDR3 sequence: CASSICGDRAYEQYF. In nucleotides, the CDR3 is TGTGCCAGTAGTATCTGCGGGGACAGGGCCTACGAGCAGTACTTC. The full variable domain, with the rest looked up from reference TRBV19 and TRBJ2-7, is DGGITQSPKYLFRKEGQNVTLSCEQNLNHDAMYWYRQDPGQGLRLIYYSQIVNDFQKGDIAEGYSVSREKKESFPLTVTSAQKNPTAFYLCASSICGDRAYEQYFGPGTRLTVT.

There are a few counts of this clonotype. A much larger clone lies a single base off, so this may be a read error. The chain has TRBV27 and TRBJ2-5; D call uncertain. The CDR3 runs 13 residues. Trimming removed 3 bases from V and 1 base from J, with 6 bases in between. CDR1 is MNHEY, CDR2 SMNVEV, per germline (reference sequence). The chain's CDR3 is CASSFGPQETQYF. CDR3 coding DNA: TGTGCCAGCAGTTTCGGGCCCCAAGAGACCCAGTACTTC.

The chain links TRBV14 to TRBJ1-5, with D unclear. Trimming took off 6 bases at V and 7 bases at J, with 19 bases between the two ends. CDR3 size: 15 residues. Germline assignment: CDR1 SGHDN and CDR2 FVKESK. The CDR3 DNA sequence: TGTGCCAGCAGACACACTAGCGGGAAGGACCAGCCCCAGCATTTT. It codes for CASRHTSGKDQPQHF.